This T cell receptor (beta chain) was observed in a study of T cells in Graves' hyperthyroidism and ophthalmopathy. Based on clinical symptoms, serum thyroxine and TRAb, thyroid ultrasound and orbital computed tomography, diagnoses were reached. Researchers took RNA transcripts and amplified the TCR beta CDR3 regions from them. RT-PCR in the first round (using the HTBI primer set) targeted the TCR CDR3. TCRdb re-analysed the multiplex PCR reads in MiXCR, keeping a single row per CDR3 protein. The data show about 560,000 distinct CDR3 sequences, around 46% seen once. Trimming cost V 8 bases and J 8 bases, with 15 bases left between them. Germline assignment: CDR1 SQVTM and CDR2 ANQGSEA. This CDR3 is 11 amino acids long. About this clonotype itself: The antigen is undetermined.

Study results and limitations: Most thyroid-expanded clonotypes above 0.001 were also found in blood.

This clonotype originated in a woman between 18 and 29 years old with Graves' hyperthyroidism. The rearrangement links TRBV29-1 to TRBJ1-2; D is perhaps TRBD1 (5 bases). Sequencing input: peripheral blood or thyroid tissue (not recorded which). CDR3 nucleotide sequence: TGCAGCCCAGGGACGTCGGTGGGCTACACCTTC. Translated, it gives CSPGTSVGYTF.